The rows below give T cell receptor beta chains drawn from one sample of a study of T cells in Graves' hyperthyroidism and ophthalmopathy. In TCRdb, the multiplex PCR reads were re-called with MiXCR into one record per CDR3 protein. The sample has some 490,000 distinct CDR3 sequences; roughly 22% are singletons. Sequencing was performed on blood. The source of these receptors is an older woman with Graves' ophthalmopathy. Each CDR3 is given with its conserved first and last residue.

j_gene: TRBJ2-3; v_gene: TRBV12-3/TRBV12-4; CDR3aa: CASSFPSKREVTDTQYF
j_gene: TRBJ2-1; v_gene: TRBV7-8; CDR3aa: CASSQYSNRLDRYNEQFF
j_gene: TRBJ2-1; v_gene: TRBV7-2; CDR3aa: CASSLDPPDMGSSYNEQFF
j_gene: TRBJ2-7; v_gene: TRBV6-1; CDR3aa: CATRRDPYEQYF
j_gene: TRBJ2-7; v_gene: TRBV7-4; CDR3aa: CASSLAGDRVSYKQYF
j_gene: TRBJ2-5; v_gene: TRBV7-2; CDR3aa: CASSFSYQETQYF
j_gene: TRBJ1-1; v_gene: TRBV7-9; CDR3aa: CASSLVLGTEAFF
j_gene: TRBJ1-2; v_gene: TRBV5-1; CDR3aa: CASSQATGGLNYGYTF
j_gene: TRBJ2-7; v_gene: TRBV29-1; CDR3aa: CSVRGGLIGDSYEQYF
j_gene: TRBJ2-7; v_gene: TRBV20-1; CDR3aa: CSARESSGRAEEQYF
j_gene: TRBJ1-3; v_gene: TRBV6-4; CDR3aa: CASSHSGKGNTIYF
j_gene: TRBJ2-6; v_gene: TRBV7-6; CDR3aa: CASSLVSSASPGANVLTF
j_gene: TRBJ2-7; v_gene: TRBV12-3/TRBV12-4; CDR3aa: CASSNRDAYSYEQYF
j_gene: TRBJ2-3; v_gene: TRBV7-3; CDR3aa: CASSPVAGSSTDTQYF
j_gene: TRBJ1-1; v_gene: TRBV2; CDR3aa: CASRGPPMNTEAFF
j_gene: TRBJ2-3; v_gene: TRBV4-3; CDR3aa: CASSQDSSSALTDTQYF
j_gene: TRBJ1-1; v_gene: TRBV27; CDR3aa: CASSLFRNTEAFF
j_gene: TRBJ1-6; v_gene: TRBV11-2; CDR3aa: CASRSPGHRGGGSYNSPLHF
j_gene: TRBJ1-6; v_gene: TRBV2; CDR3aa: CASSVVHGDSYNSPLHF
j_gene: TRBJ1-2; v_gene: TRBV7-9; CDR3aa: CASSWTGVEGYTF
j_gene: TRBJ2-3; v_gene: TRBV12-3/TRBV12-4; CDR3aa: CASSLQQSTDTQYF
j_gene: TRBJ1-1; v_gene: TRBV28; CDR3aa: CASRFMNTEAFF
j_gene: TRBJ1-1; v_gene: TRBV20-1; CDR3aa: CSAPITGTGEAFF
j_gene: TRBJ1-1; v_gene: TRBV5-8; CDR3aa: CASSFVRGSKAFF
j_gene: TRBJ2-6; v_gene: TRBV28; CDR3aa: CASSPRQGGVGANVLTF
j_gene: TRBJ2-3; v_gene: TRBV24-1; CDR3aa: CATSEEGRLTDTQYF
j_gene: TRBJ2-7; v_gene: TRBV11-2; CDR3aa: CASSFYRAYEQYF
j_gene: TRBJ2-1; v_gene: TRBV20-1; CDR3aa: CSARDRASGSYNEQFF
j_gene: TRBJ2-7; v_gene: TRBV6-2/TRBV6-3; CDR3aa: CASSYDSYEQYF
j_gene: TRBJ2-5; v_gene: TRBV3-1; CDR3aa: CASSQGVRMETQYF
j_gene: TRBJ1-2; v_gene: TRBV12-3/TRBV12-4; CDR3aa: CASSLEGTSTETF
j_gene: TRBJ2-2; v_gene: TRBV6-5; CDR3aa: CASSYSRQSTGELFF
j_gene: TRBJ1-1; v_gene: TRBV5-1; CDR3aa: CASSSMTGGTEAFF